This T cell receptor (beta chain) was identified during a study of PD-1 blockade in mismatch repair-deficient tumors. Germline V CDR1 and CDR2: MNHNS, SASEGT. V dropped 5 bases and J dropped 4; count of bases not matched to a gene: 10. The CDR3 contains 15 residues. The method was immunoSEQ multiplex PCR; TCRdb's version includes in-frame clones alone and lacks a portion of them. This table holds over 9,000 clones, 75% to 90% found once. Documented time point: roughly ten-day in vitro stimulation with candidate neoantigen peptide 2. On this clone: Its antigen is unknown.

Sequencing was performed on cells cultured in vitro, taken from a patient treated with pembrolizumab. The clonotype comes from an adult with mismatch repair-deficient cancer. The V and J genes are TRBV6-1 and TRBJ2-7; TRBD1 agrees at 8 bases. CDR3 nucleotide sequence: TGTGCCAGCAGTAGACTAGGACAGGGTATTTACGAGCAGTACTTC. It encodes CASSRLGQGIYEQYF.